Listed here are 16 T cell receptor beta chains from one sample, sequenced in a study of response to subunit inactivated influenza vaccine. TCRdb analysed the RT-PCR reads with MiXCR anew, one entry per CDR3 protein. Among 650,000 to 800,000 distinct CDR3 sequences listed, under 20% were seen once. Specimen: PBMCs from blood, collected less than 6 days after vaccination. The receptors shown here come from a man aged 45-60 years who received an inactivated influenza vaccine.

The CDR3 protein is CASSDQGGAGSEQFF. The CDR3 DNA follows: TGTGCCAGCAGTGACCAGGGGGGGGCGGGGAGTGAGCAGTTCTTC. The rearrangement uses TRBV6-1 and TRBJ2-1; D may correspond to TRBD1 or TRBD2 (7 bases each). Between the trimmed V and J ends, which lost 3 bases and 9 bases, there was a span of 18 bases. CDR3 length: 15 amino acids. Germline values: CDR1 MNHNS, CDR2 SASEGT.

This clonotype was seen a handful of times. The V and J genes are TRBV29-1 and TRBJ2-1; weak D call: TRBD2 (6 bases). V was trimmed by 2 bases and J by 4 bases, leaving 21 bases between them. The CDR3 spans 17 residues. The germline gives CDR1 SQVTM, CDR2 ANQGSEA. The DNA for the CDR3 is TGCAGCGTTGAACTTCCTAGCGAGCGAATTATATACAATGAGCAGTTCTTC. This gives the protein CSVELPSERIIYNEQFF.

The chain couples TRBV29-1 to TRBJ2-5; tentatively, D is TRBD1 (5 bases). V lost 2 bases and J 1 base, leaving 14 bases between the germline ends. The CDR3 extends over 15 amino acids. Germline CDR1 is SQVTM and CDR2 is ANQGSEA. The CDR3 DNA follows: TGCAGCGTTGAACCCACCTGGGGCGGCCAAGAGACCCAGTACTTC. This gives the protein CSVEPTWGGQETQYF.

The chain joins TRBV19 to TRBJ2-1; TRBD1 aligns across 10 bases. V was clipped by 7 bases and J by 4 bases; unmatched bases: 10. Germline V CDR1 and CDR2: LNHDA, SQIVND (reference sequence). The CDR3 runs to 16 residues. The CDR3 DNA reads as TGTGCCAGTAAAGCCGGATGGGGACAGGGGTACAATGAGCAGTTCTTC. It is translated as CASKAGWGQGYNEQFF.

This clonotype was detected a few times. The gene calls are TRBV5-1 and TRBJ2-4, with D perhaps matching TRBD1 (5 bases). The V end was cut by 0 bases, the J end by 1 base, with 11 bases between. There are 16 residues in the CDR3. Per germline, CDR1 SGHRS and CDR2 YFSETQ. CDR3 protein: CASSLGQMLAKNIQYF. The CDR3 nucleotides are TGCGCCAGCAGCTTGGGACAGATGTTGGCCAAAAACATTCAGTACTTC.

This clonotype has at least ten counts. The rearrangement uses TRBV29-1 and TRBJ2-2, with unresolved D. The germline CDR1 and CDR2 sequences are SQVTM and ANQGSEA. Trimming removed 4 bases at V and 5 bases at J, with 20 bases between. The CDR3 runs 16 residues. The CDR3, as DNA: TGCAGCGTTGTACTTGATTTGACGGCTGATACCGGGGAGCTGTTTTTT. It translates to CSVVLDLTADTGELFF.

The gene calls are TRBV4-2 and TRBJ2-5, with 8 bases that match TRBD2. Trimming cost V 0 bases and J 6 bases; bases outside gene matches: 12. Germline CDR1 and CDR2: LGHNA and YNFKEQ. The CDR3 runs 17 residues. The CDR3 protein is CASSQDRTSGVGKTQYF. DNA for the CDR3: TGTGCCAGCAGCCAAGATCGAACTAGCGGAGTGGGAAAGACCCAGTACTTC.

This clonotype was picked up a small number of times. The rearrangement links TRBV28 to TRBJ1-4; D call uncertain. This CDR3 contains 14 residues. Germline V gene lookup returns CDR1 MDHEN and CDR2 SYDVKM. Deletions cut 8 bases from V and 8 bases from J, with 18 bases between. CDR3: CASRLLLSGEKLFF. The CDR3 DNA is TGTGCCAGCCGCCTGCTTTTAAGTGGGGAAAAACTGTTTTTT.

This sequence joins TRBV20-1 and TRBJ2-1; 8 bases are shared with TRBD2. Germline assignment: CDR1 DFQATT and CDR2 SNEGSKA (reference sequence). This CDR3 contains 19 residues. Unmatched junction bases numbered 17, after V lost 3 bases and J lost 1 base. CDR3 nucleotide sequence: TGCAGTGCTAGGTCCGGGGGCGGCGGGAGGTCGGTGTCCTACAATGAGCAGTTCTTC. The encoded protein is CSARSGGGGRSVSYNEQFF.

This clonotype occurred a few times. The V gene is TRBV2, the J gene TRBJ2-3; D possibly corresponds to TRBD2 (5 bases). The CDR3 runs 15 residues. V lost 4 bases and J 6 bases, leaving 17 bases between the germline ends. Germline-derived CDR1 and CDR2 are SNHLY and FYNNEI. Here the CDR3 DNA reads TGTGCCAGCAGTGGACACGGGCTTCCGGGGGATACGCAGTATTTT. Translated: CASSGHGLPGDTQYF.

The chain has TRBV20-1 and TRBJ2-7; perhaps D is TRBD1 or TRBD2 (5 bases each). The germline CDR1 and CDR2 sequences are DFQATT and SNEGSKA (reference sequence). The CDR3 extends over 13 amino acids. With 3 bases removed from V and 3 bases from J, the gap between germline ends came to 12 bases. In nucleotides, the CDR3 is TGCAGTGCTAGTGCAGGGACGCTCTACGAGCAGTACTTC. Translation: CSASAGTLYEQYF.

This chain joins TRBV20-1 and TRBJ2-3; tentative D call: TRBD2 (5 bases). This CDR3 region has 14 residues. V lost 6 bases to trimming and J lost 5 bases, with 18 bases between them. Germline CDR1 is DFQATT and CDR2 is SNEGSKA (reference sequence). DNA of the CDR3: TGCAGTGCCACCCAGACTATGTTTGAAGATACGCAGTATTTT. Translated, it gives CSATQTMFEDTQYF.

In this sample, this clonotype turned up a few times. The genes are TRBV5-1 and TRBJ1-4, with TRBD1 matching over 10 bases. Germline CDR1 is SGHRS and CDR2 is YFSETQ. The CDR3 length is 17 residues. J was trimmed by 6 bases and V by 4 bases; bases with no gene match: 12. The CDR3 is CASSRDRGYKTDEKLFF. CDR3 coding DNA: TGCGCCAGCAGCCGGGACAGGGGATATAAAACAGATGAAAAACTGTTTTTT.

The chain couples TRBV20-1 to TRBJ1-6, with D hard to call. The germline CDR1 and CDR2 sequences are DFQATT and SNEGSKA (reference sequence). This CDR3 is 14 amino acids long. The V and J ends lost 1 base and 6 bases respectively, with 10 bases between them. As DNA, the CDR3 is TGCAGTGCTAGAGCGGGGAGTGGTAATTCACCCCTCCACTTT. Protein: CSARAGSGNSPLHF.

The V call is TRBV20-1, the J call TRBJ2-5; TRBD1 might be the D (7 bases). The CDR3 contains 15 residues. Deletions cut 1 base from V and 3 bases from J, with 15 bases between. Germline V CDR1 and CDR2: DFQATT, SNEGSKA (reference sequence). CDR3 residues: CSARALQGGEETQYF. The CDR3 bases are TGCAGTGCTAGAGCCCTTCAGGGGGGCGAAGAGACCCAGTACTTC.

This clonotype was detected a few times. CDR3 region: CASSDGTFETQYF. For the CDR3, the DNA is TGTGCCAGCAGTGATGGCACTTTTGAGACCCAGTACTTC. This sequence joins TRBV25-1 and TRBJ2-5; D gene unclear. The germline gives CDR1 MGHDK, CDR2 SYGVNS. Trimming removed 3 bases at V and 5 bases at J, with 10 bases between. CDR3 size: 13 residues.